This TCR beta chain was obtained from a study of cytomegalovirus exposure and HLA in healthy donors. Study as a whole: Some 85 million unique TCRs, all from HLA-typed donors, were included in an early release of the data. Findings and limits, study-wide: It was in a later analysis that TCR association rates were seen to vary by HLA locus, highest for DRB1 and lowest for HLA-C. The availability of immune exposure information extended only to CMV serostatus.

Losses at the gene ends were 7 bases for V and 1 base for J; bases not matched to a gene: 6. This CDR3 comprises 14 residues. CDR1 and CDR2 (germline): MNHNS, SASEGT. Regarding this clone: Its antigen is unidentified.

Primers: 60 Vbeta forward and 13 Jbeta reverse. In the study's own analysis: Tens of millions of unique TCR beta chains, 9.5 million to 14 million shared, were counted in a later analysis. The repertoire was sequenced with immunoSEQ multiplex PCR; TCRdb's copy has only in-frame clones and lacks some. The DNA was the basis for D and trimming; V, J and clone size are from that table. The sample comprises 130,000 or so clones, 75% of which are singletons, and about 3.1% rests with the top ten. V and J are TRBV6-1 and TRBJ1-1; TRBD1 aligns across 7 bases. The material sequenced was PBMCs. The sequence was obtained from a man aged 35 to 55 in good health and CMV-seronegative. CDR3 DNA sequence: TGTGCCAGCATTCGGGGGACAGCGAACACTGAAGCTTTCTTT. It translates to CASIRGTANTEAFF.